The sequence of this T cell receptor (beta chain) was determined in a study of blood T cell repertoires in COVID-19. In the study overall: Italy, Spain and the United States were the sources of the convalescent and acute COVID-19 samples. PBMCs, B-cell-depleted T cells, or T cells provided the cDNA or gDNA that made up the material.

This clone was detected a few times. CDR3 size: 14 residues. Germline-derived CDR1 and CDR2 are SGHRS and YFSETQ. The ends were cut back, 1 base at V and 8 bases at J, with 12 bases in the middle. Methods used by the authors: The assay estimated nucleated cells by amplifying reference gene primers. Sequencing was performed with immunoSEQ multiplex PCR; in TCRdb, only in-frame clones are kept and a portion is missing. V and J calls and clone size follow that table, whereas D and trimming were derived from the DNA. Of about 120,000 clones in the sample, 70% to 75% were seen once. V gene TRBV5-1 combines with J gene TRBJ1-4; TRBD1 is a possible D gene (5 bases). The sequence came from a man between 60 and 75 years old with acute or convalescent COVID-19. Specimen: peripheral blood. The CDR3, as DNA: TGCGCCAGCAGCTTGAGGGGATCAGGGGAAAAACTGTTTTTT. It yields the protein CASSLRGSGEKLFF.